These 2 T cell receptor beta chains originate from one sample sequenced in a study of CD8+ T cells in alopecia areata. Treatment described: oral pan-JAK inhibitor, 5-10 mg twice daily. Investigators isolated RNA and reverse transcribed it into cDNA to act as the sequencing template. Using immunoSEQ multiplex PCR, the repertoire was profiled, and TCRdb retains in-frame clones only, with some absent. The sample carries 130,000 or so clones, around 86% recorded once. Sequenced here: CD8+ T cells sorted from blood, sampled at week 4, from a patient treated with tofacitinib. Receptors originate from a human donor with alopecia areata.

The chain couples TRBV29-1 to TRBJ2-5; possible D gene TRBD1, 6 bases. Germline CDR1 reads SQVTM; CDR2 reads ANQGSEA. The CDR3 is 14 residues long. The V end lost 6 bases, the J end lost 7 bases, and 21 bases lay between the germline ends. CDR3 DNA: TGCAGCGTCGAGGTGGCAGGGGTTCTTGTGACCCAGTACTTC. Amino acid sequence: CSVEVAGVLVTQYF.

About this clone: This CDR3 is also generated by other DNA sequences in the sample. The gene calls are TRBV9 and TRBJ1-1; the D gene is possibly TRBD1 (5 bases). The V end lost 3 bases, the J end lost 4 bases, and 7 bases lay between the germline ends. In germline, CDR1 is SGDLS, CDR2 YYNGEE. The CDR3 sequence is 12 residues long. The CDR3 is CASSAGGTEAFF. CDR3 nucleotides: TGTGCCAGCAGCGCGGGGGGCACTGAAGCTTTCTTT.